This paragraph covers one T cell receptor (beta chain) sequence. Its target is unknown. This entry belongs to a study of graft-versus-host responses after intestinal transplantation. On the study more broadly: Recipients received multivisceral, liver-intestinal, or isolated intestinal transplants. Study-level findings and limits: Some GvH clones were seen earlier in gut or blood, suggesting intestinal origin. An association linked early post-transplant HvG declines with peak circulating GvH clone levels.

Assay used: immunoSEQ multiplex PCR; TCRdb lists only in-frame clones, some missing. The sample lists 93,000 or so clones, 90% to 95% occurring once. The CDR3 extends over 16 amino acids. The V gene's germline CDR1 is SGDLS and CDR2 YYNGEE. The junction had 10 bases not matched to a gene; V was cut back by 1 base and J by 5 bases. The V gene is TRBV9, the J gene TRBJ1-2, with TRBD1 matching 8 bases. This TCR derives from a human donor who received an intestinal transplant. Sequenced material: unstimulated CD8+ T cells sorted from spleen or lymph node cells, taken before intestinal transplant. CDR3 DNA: TGTGCCAGCAGCGTACGGGGGACAGGCGATTCTTATGGCTACACCTTC. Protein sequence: CASSVRGTGDSYGYTF.